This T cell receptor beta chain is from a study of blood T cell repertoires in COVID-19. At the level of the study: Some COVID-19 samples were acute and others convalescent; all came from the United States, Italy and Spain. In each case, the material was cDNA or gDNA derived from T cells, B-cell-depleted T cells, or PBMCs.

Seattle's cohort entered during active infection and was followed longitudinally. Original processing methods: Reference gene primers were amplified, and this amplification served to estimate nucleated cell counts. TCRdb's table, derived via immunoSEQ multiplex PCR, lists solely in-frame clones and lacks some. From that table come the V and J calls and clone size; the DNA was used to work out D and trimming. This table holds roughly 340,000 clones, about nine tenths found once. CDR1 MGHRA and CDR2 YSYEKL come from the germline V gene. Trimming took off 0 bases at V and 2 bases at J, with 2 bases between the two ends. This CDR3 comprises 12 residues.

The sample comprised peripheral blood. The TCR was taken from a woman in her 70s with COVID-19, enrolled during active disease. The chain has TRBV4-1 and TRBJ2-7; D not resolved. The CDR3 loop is CASSQDTYEQYF. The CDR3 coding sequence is TGCGCCAGCAGCCAAGATACCTACGAGCAGTACTTC.